This TCR beta chain originates from a study of T cells after posttransplantation cyclophosphamide. Findings of the study overall: Later blood repertoires were often dominated by clones from the donor CD8+ memory compartment. Tissue-infiltrating T cells from skin or gut overlapped little with blood T cells.

Libraries were prepared by immunoSEQ multiplex PCR; TCRdb keeps only in-frame clonotypes and omits some of them. Here the sample spans tens of thousands of clones, around 90% being singletons. A marrow graft followed busulfan-fludarabine conditioning, with cyclophosphamide on days +3 and +4. In the case of this clone: The antigen is undetermined.

Deletions cut 5 bases from V and 4 bases from J, with 18 bases between. The CDR3 consists of 16 residues. Germline V gives CDR1 SGHNT, CDR2 YENEEA. This TCR was recovered from a male patient over 55 who received an allogeneic stem cell transplant from a related donor and was CMV-positive. The T cells may come from the graft donor. The sequences come from PBMCs, collected just over 60 days after allogeneic stem cell transplant with posttransplant cyclophosphamide. The chain employs TRBV11-3 and TRBJ1-5, with a tentative D call TRBD1 (6 bases). The CDR3 protein is CASSTHRAVGNQPQHF. Here the CDR3 DNA reads TGTGCCAGCAGCACCCACAGGGCAGTAGGGAATCAGCCCCAGCATTTT.